This T cell receptor beta chain was sequenced for a study of T cell changes during pregnancy in multiple sclerosis. Assay used: immunoSEQ multiplex PCR; TCRdb lists only in-frame clones, some missing. The sample has fewer than 130,000 clones, approximately 91% seen once. Germline CDR1 reads SGHRS; CDR2 reads YFSETQ. The CDR3 extends over 14 amino acids. The J segment lost 5 bases and the V segment lost 3 bases, leaving 7 bases of the junction unmatched. The sequence was collected from a female donor with multiple sclerosis, enrolled in a pregnancy study. V is TRBV5-1 and J is TRBJ1-2; 7 nucleotides align to TRBD1. Material: peripheral blood, obtained after pregnancy. The CDR3 coding sequence is TGCGCCAGCAGCTCGCGGACAGGCGTTTATGGCTACACCTTC. It translates to CASSSRTGVYGYTF.